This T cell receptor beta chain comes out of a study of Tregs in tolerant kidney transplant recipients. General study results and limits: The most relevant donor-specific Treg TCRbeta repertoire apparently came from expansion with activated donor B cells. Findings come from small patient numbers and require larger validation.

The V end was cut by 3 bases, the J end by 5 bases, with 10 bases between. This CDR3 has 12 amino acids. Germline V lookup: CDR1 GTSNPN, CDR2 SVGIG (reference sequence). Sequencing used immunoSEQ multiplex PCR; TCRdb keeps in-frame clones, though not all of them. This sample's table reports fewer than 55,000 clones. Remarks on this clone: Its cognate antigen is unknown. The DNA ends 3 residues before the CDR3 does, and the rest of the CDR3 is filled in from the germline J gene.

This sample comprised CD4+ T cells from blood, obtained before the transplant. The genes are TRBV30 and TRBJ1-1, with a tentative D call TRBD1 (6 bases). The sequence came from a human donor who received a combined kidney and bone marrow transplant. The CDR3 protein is CAWSPTGTEAFF. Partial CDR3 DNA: TGTGCCTGGAGCCCGACAGGTACTGAA.